Listed below are T cell receptor beta chains from one sample, sequenced in a study of blood T cell repertoires in COVID-19. Only in-frame clones appear in the TCRdb table, and some are missing; sequencing was by immunoSEQ multiplex PCR. Here the sample spans approximately 100,000 clones, about four fifths being singletons. The source material was peripheral blood. Source of these receptors: a woman in her fifties or sixties with acute or convalescent COVID-19. Each CDR3 is given with its conserved first and last residue. The order of the fields is clone size, D gene, J gene, V gene, CDR3 DNA, CDR3 protein. D genes are given only for firm matches. Some rows mark clone size as missing; the rest say once, few, many or name a class of expanded clone.

abundance: NA; d_gene: TRBD1; j_gene: TRBJ2-7; v_gene: TRBV28; CDR3nt: TGTGCCAGCAGGCCGGGACAGGGCCTTTCTTACGAGCAGTACTTC; CDR3aa: CASRPGQGLSYEQYF
abundance: NA; d_gene: NA; j_gene: TRBJ1-2; v_gene: TRBV5-1; CDR3nt: TGCGCCAGCAGCTTCACCAGGGGTGGGGAGACTAACTATGGCTACACCTTC; CDR3aa: CASSFTRGGETNYGYTF
abundance: NA; d_gene: TRBD1; j_gene: TRBJ1-6; v_gene: TRBV27; CDR3nt: TGTGCCAGCAGTTGGGGACAGGCCCAAGGGTCACCCCTCCACTTT; CDR3aa: CASSWGQAQGSPLHF
abundance: NA; d_gene: TRBD2; j_gene: TRBJ2-3; v_gene: TRBV9; CDR3nt: TGTGCCAGCAGCGTAGGGGCTAGCGGGGGGGCCGGAGATACGCAGTATTTT; CDR3aa: CASSVGASGGAGDTQYF
abundance: NA; d_gene: TRBD1; j_gene: TRBJ1-4; v_gene: TRBV11-3; CDR3nt: TGTGCCAGCAGCTCGCCGGGACAGATCTTTGAAAAACTGTTTTTT; CDR3aa: CASSSPGQIFEKLFF
abundance: NA; d_gene: TRBD1; j_gene: TRBJ1-1; v_gene: TRBV2; CDR3nt: TGTGCCAGCAGTGGGATCGCCGGGACAGGCACCACTGAAGCTTTCTTT; CDR3aa: CASSGIAGTGTTEAFF
abundance: NA; d_gene: TRBD1; j_gene: TRBJ1-2; v_gene: TRBV28; CDR3nt: TGTGCCAGCAGAAGACCCGGGACAGGAGTTTATGGCTACACCTTC; CDR3aa: CASRRPGTGVYGYTF
abundance: NA; d_gene: NA; j_gene: TRBJ1-1; v_gene: TRBV4-2; CDR3nt: TGTGCCAGCAGCCCTTATTCCGGGACAGAAGCTTTCTTT; CDR3aa: CASSPYSGTEAFF
abundance: NA; d_gene: NA; j_gene: TRBJ2-7; v_gene: TRBV11-3; CDR3nt: TGTGCCAGCAGCTCGAATCTAAAGGAGCAGTACTTC; CDR3aa: CASSSNLKEQYF
abundance: once; d_gene: NA; j_gene: TRBJ1-5; v_gene: TRBV3-1/TRBV3-2; CDR3nt: TGTGCCAGCAGCCCTACTTCGGGGGTACGGCCCCAGCATTTT; CDR3aa: CASSPTSGVRPQHF
abundance: NA; d_gene: NA; j_gene: TRBJ1-1; v_gene: TRBV28; CDR3nt: TGTGCCAGCAGTTTACTCCGACTGGCTGAAGCTTTCTTT; CDR3aa: CASSLLRLAEAFF
abundance: NA; d_gene: NA; j_gene: TRBJ2-7; v_gene: TRBV12-3/TRBV12-4; CDR3nt: TGTGCCAGCAGTTTAGGGGAGTTCTACGAGCAGTACTTC; CDR3aa: CASSLGEFYEQYF
abundance: once; d_gene: NA; j_gene: TRBJ1-6; v_gene: TRBV5-1; CDR3nt: TGCGCCAGCAGCTTGCACAGGTTGGGCCCCAATTCACCCCTCCACTTT; CDR3aa: CASSLHRLGPNSPLHF
abundance: NA; d_gene: NA; j_gene: TRBJ1-4; v_gene: TRBV10-1; CDR3nt: TGCGCCAGCAGTGTTGGCAGCGGACCTGAAAAACTGTTTTTT; CDR3aa: CASSVGSGPEKLFF
abundance: NA; d_gene: TRBD2; j_gene: TRBJ2-5; v_gene: TRBV3-1/TRBV3-2; CDR3nt: TGTGCCAGCAGCCCGGGGGAGGGTTTAGAGACCCAGTACTTC; CDR3aa: CASSPGEGLETQYF
abundance: NA; d_gene: TRBD1; j_gene: TRBJ2-6; v_gene: TRBV30; CDR3nt: TGTGCCTGTCCCCTGGACAGGGGACGAGGGGCCAACGTCCTGACTTTC; CDR3aa: CACPLDRGRGANVLTF
abundance: once; d_gene: NA; j_gene: TRBJ1-4; v_gene: TRBV5-4; CDR3nt: TGTGCCAGCAGCCCCGGGACAACTAATGAAAAACTGTTTTTT; CDR3aa: CASSPGTTNEKLFF
abundance: few; d_gene: NA; j_gene: TRBJ2-1; v_gene: TRBV3-1/TRBV3-2; CDR3nt: TGTGCCAGCAGCCAACGGGGGACCCACAATGAGCAGTTCTTC; CDR3aa: CASSQRGTHNEQFF
abundance: few; d_gene: NA; j_gene: TRBJ1-2; v_gene: TRBV5-6; CDR3nt: TGTGCCAGCAGCTTGGGACAGCGTCTCTATGGCTACACCTTC; CDR3aa: CASSLGQRLYGYTF
abundance: once; d_gene: NA; j_gene: TRBJ2-3; v_gene: TRBV5-4; CDR3nt: TGTGCCAGCAGCTTGCGGGGGAAAAGCACAGATACGCAGTATTTT; CDR3aa: CASSLRGKSTDTQYF
abundance: NA; d_gene: NA; j_gene: TRBJ1-4; v_gene: TRBV7-2; CDR3nt: TGTGCCAGCAGCTTAAAGCCGGGAGAAAAACTGTTTTTT; CDR3aa: CASSLKPGEKLFF
abundance: NA; d_gene: TRBD1; j_gene: TRBJ2-2; v_gene: TRBV4-3; CDR3nt: TGCGCCAGCAGCCAGGACAGGACCGGGGAGCTGTTTTTT; CDR3aa: CASSQDRTGELFF
abundance: few; d_gene: NA; j_gene: TRBJ2-1; v_gene: TRBV6-2/TRBV6-3; CDR3nt: TGTGCCAGCAGCCCCCCGGGAGTCTCCTACAATGAGCAGTTCTTC; CDR3aa: CASSPPGVSYNEQFF
abundance: few; d_gene: NA; j_gene: TRBJ1-1; v_gene: TRBV5-4; CDR3nt: TGTGCCAGCAGCTTGGCGTCGGGGTTTACTGAAGCTTTCTTT; CDR3aa: CASSLASGFTEAFF
abundance: NA; d_gene: NA; j_gene: TRBJ1-2; v_gene: TRBV15; CDR3nt: TGTGCCACCAGCAGTGATCCAGGGGAGAGCTACACCTTC; CDR3aa: CATSSDPGESYTF
abundance: NA; d_gene: NA; j_gene: TRBJ1-1; v_gene: TRBV4-1; CDR3nt: TGCGCCAGCAGCCCGATGGCGGGTTTGAACACTGAAGCTTTCTTT; CDR3aa: CASSPMAGLNTEAFF
abundance: NA; d_gene: NA; j_gene: TRBJ1-5; v_gene: TRBV30; CDR3nt: TGTGCCTGGAGTGTGGGGGGGAACAATCAGCCCCAGCATTTT; CDR3aa: CAWSVGGNNQPQHF
abundance: once; d_gene: TRBD1; j_gene: TRBJ1-1; v_gene: TRBV30; CDR3nt: TGTGCCTGGAGTAAACGTCGACAGGGGCGGAGAGCTTTCTTT; CDR3aa: CAWSKRRQGRRAFF
abundance: NA; d_gene: NA; j_gene: TRBJ1-3; v_gene: TRBV11-3; CDR3nt: TGTGCCAGCAGCTCCCGCCCAGGGGAACCTGGAAACACCATATATTTT; CDR3aa: CASSSRPGEPGNTIYF
abundance: NA; d_gene: NA; j_gene: TRBJ1-4; v_gene: TRBV4-3; CDR3nt: TGCGCCAGCAGCCCCCAGCCGCGACAGGATACTAATGAAAAACTGTTTTTT; CDR3aa: CASSPQPRQDTNEKLFF
abundance: NA; d_gene: NA; j_gene: TRBJ2-7; v_gene: TRBV27; CDR3nt: TGTGCCAGCAGTTTATCGAATCCGGGGAGCTCCTACGAGCAGTACTTC; CDR3aa: CASSLSNPGSSYEQYF
abundance: NA; d_gene: TRBD1; j_gene: TRBJ1-2; v_gene: TRBV4-1; CDR3nt: TGCGCCAGCAGCCAAGAGCCGGGACAGGGGGCTGGGGGCTACACCTTC; CDR3aa: CASSQEPGQGAGGYTF
abundance: NA; d_gene: TRBD1; j_gene: TRBJ1-2; v_gene: TRBV5-1; CDR3nt: TGCGCCAGCAGCCAAAGAACAGGGGCCGGCTATGGCTACACCTTC; CDR3aa: CASSQRTGAGYGYTF
abundance: NA; d_gene: NA; j_gene: TRBJ2-2; v_gene: TRBV18; CDR3nt: TGTGCCAGCTCACATGACTGGATAAACACCGGGGAGCTGTTTTTT; CDR3aa: CASSHDWINTGELFF
abundance: NA; d_gene: TRBD1; j_gene: TRBJ2-7; v_gene: TRBV5-1; CDR3nt: TGCGCCAGTTCGGAAGGGACAGGGTTGGCCTACGAGCAGTACTTC; CDR3aa: CASSEGTGLAYEQYF
abundance: few; d_gene: NA; j_gene: TRBJ1-1; v_gene: TRBV6-1; CDR3nt: TGTGCCAGCAGTGAATCAGTGAACACTGAAGCTTTCTTT; CDR3aa: CASSESVNTEAFF
abundance: NA; d_gene: TRBD1; j_gene: TRBJ1-2; v_gene: TRBV11-2; CDR3nt: TGTGCCAGCAGCTCACCGGGACAGGGAATAAGGAACTATGGCTACACCTTC; CDR3aa: CASSSPGQGIRNYGYTF
abundance: NA; d_gene: TRBD1; j_gene: TRBJ1-4; v_gene: TRBV5-6; CDR3nt: TGTGCCAGCAGCTTTCGGACAGGGGATTCTAATGAAAAACTGTTTTTT; CDR3aa: CASSFRTGDSNEKLFF
abundance: NA; d_gene: TRBD1; j_gene: TRBJ2-3; v_gene: TRBV4-3; CDR3nt: TGCGCCAGCAGCCAAGATTTATCAGGGGGCGTAATCACAGATACGCAGTATTTT; CDR3aa: CASSQDLSGGVITDTQYF
abundance: NA; d_gene: NA; j_gene: TRBJ1-2; v_gene: TRBV5-1; CDR3nt: TGCGCCAGCAGCCAAAGACAAGGAACTAACTATGGCTACACCTTC; CDR3aa: CASSQRQGTNYGYTF